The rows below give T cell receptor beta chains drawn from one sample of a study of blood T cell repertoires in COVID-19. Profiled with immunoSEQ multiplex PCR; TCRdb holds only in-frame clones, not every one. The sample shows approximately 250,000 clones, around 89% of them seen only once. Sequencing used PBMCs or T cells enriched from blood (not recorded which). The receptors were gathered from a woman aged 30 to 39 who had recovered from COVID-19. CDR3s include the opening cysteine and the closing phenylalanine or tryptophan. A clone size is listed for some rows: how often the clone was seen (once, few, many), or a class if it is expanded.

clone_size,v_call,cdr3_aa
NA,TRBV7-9,CASSLRQKTGNTIYF
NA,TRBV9,CASSAPDSSKLFF
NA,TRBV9,CASSPRGTLTGELFF
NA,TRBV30,CAWSVYSSGNTIYF
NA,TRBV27,CASRLQGANYGYTF
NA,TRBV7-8,CASSPVTTGNTEAFF
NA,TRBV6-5,CASRPGPHYGYTF
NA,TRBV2,CASSPQDTGELFF
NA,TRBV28,CASSLPPPGQGRNEQFF
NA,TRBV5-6,CASRVYDRNTEAFF
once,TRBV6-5,CASRYMTGEGEKLFF
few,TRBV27,CASSLGPGTEAFF
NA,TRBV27,CASSPVFREKLFF
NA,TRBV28,CASSVQSGRYSHF
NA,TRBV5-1,CASSLEPGGKIYGYTF
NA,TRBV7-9,CASSPKTPGSAIYNEQFF
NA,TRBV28,CASKRTGGNYGYTF
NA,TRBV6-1,CASSDNLGGVGEQFF
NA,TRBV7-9,CASSSGTGGSQPQHF
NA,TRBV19,CASSGGGVNTGELFF
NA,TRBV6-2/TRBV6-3,CASSGRLVGELFF
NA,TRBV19,CASSISVNTGELFF
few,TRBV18,CATIRGRDAGNTIYF
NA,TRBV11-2,CASSLERHLTAYEQYF
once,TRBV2,CASSGTGSTEAFF
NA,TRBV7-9,CASSLGYGVEKLFF
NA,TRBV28,CASSLRRANQPQHF
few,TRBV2,CASRRNEQYF
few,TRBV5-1,CASSLETGRTNEKLFF
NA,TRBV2,CASDTTGTETGELFF
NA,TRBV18,CASSLTGTGSVDYGYTF
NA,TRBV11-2,CASSPGQGGYGYTF
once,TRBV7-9,CASTHGGGLRPTENSYEQYF
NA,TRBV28,CASSPSGEETQYF
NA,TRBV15,CATSRDPSGSTDTQYF
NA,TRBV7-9,CASSSQQGNTEAFF
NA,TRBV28,CASSFIPALHGTQYF
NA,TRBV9,CASSPTPSGILAGELFF